One and the same sample provided the 19 T cell receptor beta chains below, sequenced in a study of graft-versus-host responses after intestinal transplantation. TCRdb's table, derived via immunoSEQ multiplex PCR, lists solely in-frame clones and lacks some. The sample lists approximately 14,000 clones; approximately 87% were seen once. Sequencing was performed on bone marrow, taken roughly 4 months after intestinal transplantation. The receptors derive from a human patient who received an intestinal transplant, so some T cells may come from the graft donor.

The chain recombines TRBV7-3 with TRBJ2-3; TRBD2 matches 9 bases. CDR1 and CDR2 (germline): SGHTA, FQGTGA. This CDR3 comprises 15 residues. J was trimmed by 6 bases and V by 5 bases; bases with no gene match: 9. The CDR3 here is CASSPTRGRGDTQYF. The CDR3 nucleotides are TGTGCCAGCAGCCCGACCCGCGGGAGGGGGGATACGCAGTATTTT.

The genes are TRBV23-1 and TRBJ2-2, with D possibly being TRBD1 or TRBD2 (6 bases each). TRBV23-1 is classed as an ORF, of uncertain function. Trimming removed 0 bases at V and 4 bases at J, with 12 bases between. CDR3 size: 16 residues. The CDR3, as DNA: TGCGCCAGCAGTCAATCTCGGGGGCCGGGCACCGGGGAGCTGTTTTTT. Protein: CASSQSRGPGTGELFF.

This clone was seen a single time. CDR3 in amino acids: CATYRGNPLSGANVLTF. The CDR3 DNA sequence: TGTGCCACCTACCGGGGCAATCCTCTCTCTGGGGCCAACGTCCTGACTTTC. The chain uses TRBV28 and TRBJ2-6, with D perhaps TRBD1 or TRBD2 (5 bases each). Germline CDR1 MDHEN, CDR2 SYDVKM. This CDR3 spans 17 amino acids. Trimming removed 10 bases from V and 0 bases from J, with 19 bases in between.

As DNA, the CDR3 is TGTGCCAGCAGCTCCCAAGTGACGGACGAGCAGTACTTC. This translates into CASSSQVTDEQYF. J is TRBJ2-7 and V is TRBV5-6; D call uncertain. The CDR3 sequence is 13 residues long. V was trimmed by 3 bases and J by 5 bases, leaving 12 bases between them. The germline V gene has CDR1 SGHDT and CDR2 YYEEEE.

About this clone itself: One junction end disagrees with the germline gene, perhaps due to a read error. Other nucleotide sequences from this sample produce the same CDR3. The chain combines TRBV7-2 with TRBJ2-7, with 7 bases aligning to TRBD2. In germline, CDR1 is SGHTA, CDR2 FQGNSA. The CDR3 is 14 amino acids. The CDR3 reads CASTRGGSSYEQYF. The CDR3 bases are TGTGCCAGCACCCGAGGCGGGAGCTCCTACGAGCAGTATTTC. Combining the CDR3 with reference TRBV7-2 and TRBJ2-7 gives the whole variable domain GAGVSQSPSNKVTEKGKDVELRCDPISGHTALYWYRQSLGQGLEFLIYFQGNSAPDKSGLPSDRFSAERTGGSVSTLTIQRTQQEDSAVYLCASTRGGSSYEQYFGPGTRLTVT.

The V call is TRBV5-6, the J call TRBJ1-1; TRBD1 might be the D (6 bases). Germline assignment: CDR1 SGHDT and CDR2 YYEEEE. Deletions cut 4 bases from V and 7 bases from J, with 11 bases between. The CDR3 covers 12 residues. Written as DNA, the CDR3 is TGTGCCAGCAGCCGAAAGGGGGGTGAAGCTTTCTTT. Translation gives CASSRKGGEAFF.

The CDR3 sequence: CASSPLEREVETQYF. In DNA form, the CDR3 reads TGCGCCAGCAGCCCCCTTGAGCGGGAGGTTGAGACCCAGTACTTC. The J gene is TRBJ2-5, the V gene TRBV4-1, with 9 nucleotides matching TRBD2. V was pared by 4 bases and J by 5 bases, with 8 bases of the junction left unmatched. CDR3 size: 15 residues. From germline, CDR1 is MGHRA and CDR2 YSYEKL.

This clone was observed a single time. This sequence joins TRBV18 and TRBJ2-1, with TRBD1 matching over 7 bases. V lost 1 base to trimming and J lost 12 bases; unmatched junction nucleotides: 12. Germline CDR1 KGHSH, CDR2 LQKENI. The CDR3 contains 15 residues. The CDR3 region has the DNA TGTGCCAGCTCACCACAAGAGACAGGGCCACAAGGGCAGTTCTTC. Amino acids: CASSPQETGPQGQFF.

DNA for the CDR3: TGTGCCAGCAGCCGGGGTTACGAGCAGTACTTC. It yields the protein CASSRGYEQYF. The V call is TRBV5-6, the J call TRBJ2-7; a weak D match, TRBD2 (5 bases). This CDR3 region has 11 residues. The V and J ends lost 4 bases and 4 bases respectively, with 6 bases between them. Germline-derived CDR1 and CDR2 are SGHDT and YYEEEE. Looking up the rest from reference TRBV5-6 and TRBJ2-7 gives the full variable domain: DAGVTQSPTHLIKTRGQQVTLRCSPKSGHDTVSWYQQALGQGPQFIFQYYEEEERQRGNFPDRFSGHQFPNYSSELNVNALLLGDSALYLCASSRGYEQYFGPGTRLTVT.

This chain joins TRBV7-8 and TRBJ1-1; D unclear. The germline V gene encodes CDR1 SGHVS and CDR2 FQNEAQ. The CDR3 length is 14 residues. Between the trimmed V and J ends, which lost 3 bases and 3 bases, there was a span of 11 bases. In nucleotides, the CDR3 is TGTGCCAGCAGCTTTGTACCGGCGGACACTGAAGCTTTCTTT. Amino acids: CASSFVPADTEAFF. The full variable domain, its missing parts supplied by reference TRBV7-8 and TRBJ1-1, is GAGVSQSPRYKVAKRGQDVALRCDPISGHVSLFWYQQALGQGPEFLTYFQNEAQLDKSGLPSDRFFAERPEGSVSTLKIQRTQQEDSAVYLCASSFVPADTEAFFGQGTRLTVV.

As DNA, the CDR3 is TGTGCCAGCAGTGAGCAGGCTAGCGGGTACAATGAGCAGTTCTTC. Translated: CASSEQASGYNEQFF. The chain combines TRBV6-4 with TRBJ2-1; 8 nucleotides line up with TRBD2. V lost 3 bases to trimming and J lost 4 bases; unmatched junction nucleotides: 5. CDR3 length: 15 amino acids. Looked up from germline, CDR1 is MRHNA and CDR2 is SNTAGT.

V is TRBV5-4 and J is TRBJ2-7, with 8 bases fitting TRBD1. The V gene end was trimmed by 3 bases and the J gene end by 3 bases; junction bases not matched to a gene: 2. Germline V gene lookup returns CDR1 SGHNT and CDR2 YYREEE (reference sequence). This CDR3 comprises 13 residues. CDR3 bases: TGTGCCAGCAGCTCCAGGGGGCTCTACGAGCAGTACTTC. Protein product: CASSSRGLYEQYF.

This sequence joins TRBV9 and TRBJ2-1; unclear D gene. V shed 3 bases and J shed 0 bases, with 10 bases lying between them. The CDR3 runs to 15 residues. Germline values: CDR1 SGDLS, CDR2 YYNGEE. The CDR3 sequence: CASSAQISSYNEQFF. CDR3 DNA: TGTGCCAGCAGCGCCCAAATAAGCTCCTACAATGAGCAGTTCTTC.

The chain has TRBV5-4 and TRBJ1-1; D remains ambiguous. CDR1 SGHNT and CDR2 YYREEE come from the germline V gene (reference sequence). This CDR3 spans 11 amino acids. The V and J ends lost 9 bases and 1 base respectively, with 7 bases between them. This CDR3 reads CATLANTEAFF. CDR3 bases: TGTGCCACTTTAGCGAACACTGAAGCTTTCTTT.

The chain couples TRBV7-8 to TRBJ2-3, with a weak D call TRBD2 (5 bases). Trimming removed 5 bases from V and 4 bases from J, with 13 bases in between. The CDR3 is made up of 14 amino acids. CDR1 and CDR2 (germline): SGHVS, FQNEAQ. CDR3 in DNA: TGTGCCAGCAGCCCTAGCCGAGTATCAGATACGCAGTATTTT. Protein: CASSPSRVSDTQYF. Based on the CDR3 plus reference TRBV7-8 and TRBJ2-3, the full variable domain is GAGVSQSPRYKVAKRGQDVALRCDPISGHVSLFWYQQALGQGPEFLTYFQNEAQLDKSGLPSDRFFAERPEGSVSTLKIQRTQQEDSAVYLCASSPSRVSDTQYFGPGTRLTVL.

The chain links TRBV9 to TRBJ2-1; maybe TRBD1 (5 bases). The CDR3 loop spans 15 amino acids. V was shortened by 0 bases and J by 2 bases, with 9 bases between the two germline ends. Germline values: CDR1 SGDLS, CDR2 YYNGEE. The CDR3 region has the DNA TGTGCCAGCAGCGTAGAAGGGGTGGCCTACAATGAGCAGTTCTTC. The encoded protein is CASSVEGVAYNEQFF.

The rearrangement uses TRBV9 and TRBJ1-6; D may be TRBD1 (5 bases). From germline, CDR1 is SGDLS and CDR2 YYNGEE. The CDR3 contains 15 residues. V dropped 6 bases and J dropped 0 bases, with 10 bases sitting between them. CDR3 in DNA: TGTGCCAGCAACGAGGGGAGCTCCTATAATTCACCCCTCCACTTT. It translates to CASNEGSSYNSPLHF. The variable domain in full, with the rest retrieved from reference TRBV9 and TRBJ1-6, is DSGVTQTPKHLITATGQRVTLRCSPRSGDLSVYWYQQSLDQGLQFLIQYYNGEERAKGNILERFSAQQFPDLHSELNLSSLELGDSALYFCASNEGSSYNSPLHFGNGTRLTVT.

The J gene is TRBJ1-3, the V gene TRBV28; D is undetermined. Germline values: CDR1 MDHEN, CDR2 SYDVKM. The CDR3 totals 16 residues. V was cut by 3 bases and J by 2 bases, with 14 bases left in between. CDR3 sequence reads: CASSFSGSGTGNTIYF. CDR3 nucleotides: TGTGCCAGCAGTTTTTCAGGTTCGGGAACTGGAAACACCATATATTTT.

The V and J genes are TRBV13 and TRBJ2-7, with 10 bases aligning to TRBD1. Germline V gene lookup returns CDR1 PRHDT and CDR2 FYEKMQ (reference sequence). CDR3 length: 14 amino acids. The V and J ends lost 3 bases and 3 bases, in that order; junction bases with no gene match: 2. CDR3 sequence (DNA): TGTGCCAGCAGCTTCGGACAGGGGGTCTACGAGCAGTACTTC. Protein sequence: CASSFGQGVYEQYF.